These 32 T cell receptor beta chains came from one sample sequenced in a study of a mutant IDH1 vaccine in newly diagnosed glioma. For these receptors, no antigen is known. Libraries were prepared by immunoSEQ multiplex PCR; TCRdb keeps only in-frame clonotypes and omits some of them. The sample holds 25,000 to 35,000 clones; 88% are singletons and the top ten take less than 3%. Time point specified: week 23, last vaccination. Mutant IDH1 20-mer peptide, at 300 ug, made up each vaccine dose, with topical imiquimod. The material sequenced was PBMCs, taken from a glioma patient whose treatment included an IDH1 peptide vaccine. Receptors were obtained from a man aged 40-49 years with glioma.

V usage is TRBV5-1 and J usage is TRBJ2-1; 12 bases map to TRBD2. Germline V gene sequence: CDR1 SGHRS, CDR2 YFSETQ. V lost 3 bases to trimming and J lost 9 bases; unmatched junction nucleotides: 10. The CDR3 contains 16 residues. CDR3 nucleotides: TGCGCCAGCAGCTCTCTAAGACTAGCGGGAGAGTCTGAGCAGTTCTTC. It specifies CASSSLRLAGESEQFF.

The chain joins TRBV2 to TRBJ1-5; D ambiguous. The V and J ends lost 6 bases and 8 bases respectively, with 14 bases between them. CDR1 and CDR2 (germline): SNHLY, FYNNEI. This CDR3 spans 13 amino acids. CDR3 protein: CASSARLGKPQHF. CDR3 nucleotides: TGTGCCAGCAGCGCAAGGCTAGGAAAGCCCCAGCATTTT.

In its sample, this clone was seen a few times. The rearrangement joins TRBV5-1 to TRBJ2-7; TRBD1 matches at 8 bases. This CDR3 region has 15 residues. V dropped 0 bases and J dropped 4; count of bases not matched to a gene: 6. Germline CDR1 SGHRS, CDR2 YFSETQ. Written as DNA, the CDR3 is TGCGCCAGCAGCTTGGAGCAAGGGACAGGATACGAGCAGTACTTC. This codes for CASSLEQGTGYEQYF.

V gene TRBV7-2 combines with J gene TRBJ2-3; possibly TRBD1 for D (5 bases). The CDR3 covers 18 residues. V was cut by 5 bases and J by 0 bases, with 21 bases left in between. Germline lookup yields CDR1 SGHTA and CDR2 FQGNSA. CDR3 coding DNA: TGTGCCAGCAGCCACAGGATGGGTCTACAACATAGCACAGATACGCAGTATTTT. Translation: CASSHRMGLQHSTDTQYF.

The J gene is TRBJ2-5, the V gene TRBV5-5, with 7 positions matching TRBD2. The trim removed 0 bases at V and 4 bases at J, leaving 3 bases unmatched. The germline V gene encodes CDR1 SGHKS and CDR2 YYEKEE (reference sequence). This CDR3 spans 14 amino acids. CDR3 residues: CASSLAGGLETQYF. The CDR3 DNA sequence: TGTGCCAGCAGCTTGGCGGGGGGTTTAGAGACCCAGTACTTC. Full variable domain (missing parts from reference TRBV5-5 and TRBJ2-5): DAGVTQSPTHLIKTRGQQVTLRCSPISGHKSVSWYQQVLGQGPQFIFQYYEKEERGRGNFPDRFSARQFPNYSSELNVNALLLGDSALYLCASSLAGGLETQYFGPGTRLLVL.

The chain is built from TRBV4-1 and TRBJ1-3; D remains unclear. Germline values: CDR1 MGHRA, CDR2 YSYEKL. The CDR3 spans 14 residues. Trimming left V 1 base short and J 0 bases short, with 4 bases between. CDR3 DNA sequence: TGCGCCAGCAGCCAAGCGGGCTCTGGAAACACCATATATTTT. This gives the protein CASSQAGSGNTIYF.

The chain uses TRBV19 and TRBJ2-7, with 8 positions matching TRBD2. CDR1 LNHDA and CDR2 SQIVND come from the germline V gene (reference sequence). After removal of 3 bases from V and 3 bases from J, the junction contained 4 bases not matched to a gene. This CDR3 is 14 amino acids long. CDR3 nucleotide sequence: TGTGCCAGTAGTATTCTCGGGAGGGGCTACGAGCAGTACTTC. Encoded protein: CASSILGRGYEQYF.

The CDR3: CASSPRFTGELFF. The CDR3 DNA sequence: TGTGCCAGCAGCCCACGATTCACCGGGGAGCTGTTTTTT. V gene TRBV7-9 combines with J gene TRBJ2-2; D is uncertain. V was clipped by 5 bases and J by 4 bases, with 8 bases between them. Germline lookup yields CDR1 SEHNR and CDR2 FQNEAQ (reference sequence). The CDR3 length is 13 residues.

The genes are TRBV18 and TRBJ2-7; 9 bases align to TRBD1. Germline CDR1 KGHSH, CDR2 LQKENI. V gave up 5 bases and J gave up 3 bases; unmatched junction bases: 14. The CDR3 is made up of 17 amino acids. The CDR3 region has the DNA TGTGCCAGCTCATTTGCTTTACGGGGACAGGGCGGCTACGAGCAGTACTTC. Translation: CASSFALRGQGGYEQYF. Full variable domain (rest looked up from reference TRBV18 and TRBJ2-7): NAGVMQNPRHLVRRRGQEARLRCSPMKGHSHVYWYRQLPEEGLKFMVYLQKENIIDESGMPKERFSAEFPKEGPSILRIQQVVRGDSAAYFCASSFALRGQGGYEQYFGPGTRLTVT.

This rearrangement joins TRBV28 to TRBJ1-2; D might be TRBD1 (6 bases). This CDR3 contains 15 residues. Deletions cut 6 bases from V and 4 bases from J, with 18 bases between. Looked up from germline, CDR1 is MDHEN and CDR2 is SYDVKM. Here the CDR3 reads CASSPLSGGGYGYTF. CDR3 bases: TGTGCCAGCAGCCCTCTATCGGGGGGCGGCTATGGCTACACCTTC.

This chain connects TRBV7-9 to TRBJ1-1; a weak D match, TRBD1 (5 bases). The CDR3 has 14 residues. Per germline, CDR1 SEHNR and CDR2 FQNEAQ (reference sequence). V was clipped by 7 bases and J by 4 bases, with 16 bases between them. The CDR3 DNA reads as TGTGCCAGCAACGACCAGGGAGAGGGCACTGAAGCTTTCTTT. The encoded protein is CASNDQGEGTEAFF.

The chain combines TRBV27 with TRBJ2-1, with a possible D match to TRBD1 (5 bases). The V gene's germline CDR1 is MNHEY and CDR2 SMNVEV (reference sequence). The CDR3 contains 16 residues. The ends were cut back, 2 bases at V and 7 bases at J, with 18 bases in the middle. The CDR3 coding sequence is TGTGCCAGCAGTTTAGATCAGGGCGTCCTGAGGAATGAGCAGTTCTTC. It is translated as CASSLDQGVLRNEQFF.

The chain couples TRBV19 to TRBJ1-2, with 7 nucleotides matching TRBD1. CDR3 size: 13 residues. Losses at the gene ends were 7 bases for V and 4 bases for J; bases not matched to a gene: 6. CDR1 and CDR2 (germline): LNHDA, SQIVND (reference sequence). CDR3 DNA sequence: TGTGCCAGTAACCCGGACAGGACCTATGGCTACACCTTC. Translating it yields CASNPDRTYGYTF.

The chain employs TRBV20-1 and TRBJ2-7; D not resolved. Germline-derived CDR1 and CDR2 are DFQATT and SNEGSKA (reference sequence). The CDR3 length is 11 residues. The V gene lost 4 bases and the J gene lost 2 bases, with 6 bases spanning the gap. CDR3 bases: TGCAGTGCTAAGATAACCTACGAGCAGTACGTC. It yields the protein CSAKITYEQYV.

The V gene is TRBV18, the J gene TRBJ2-5, with TRBD1 matching over 8 bases. The CDR3 extends over 14 amino acids. Per germline, CDR1 KGHSH and CDR2 LQKENI. V was clipped by 3 bases and J by 5 bases; unmatched bases: 5. The CDR3 bases are TGTGCCAGCTCACCTGGGCAGGGGGCGGAGACCCAGTACTTC. Translation gives CASSPGQGAETQYF.

The V call is TRBV4-1, the J call TRBJ2-1; D is unclear. Trimming left V 1 base short and J 9 bases short, with 16 bases between. There are 15 residues in the CDR3. Germline V gene lookup returns CDR1 MGHRA and CDR2 YSYEKL. As DNA, the CDR3 is TGCGCCAGCAGCCAAGTAGGGCAGGCAGTGGCTGAGCAGTTCTTC. Protein sequence: CASSQVGQAVAEQFF.

This chain links TRBV19 with TRBJ2-2; D call uncertain. The germline gives CDR1 LNHDA, CDR2 SQIVND (reference sequence). This CDR3 region has 14 residues. Trimming left V 7 bases short and J 0 bases short, with 9 bases between. CDR3 nucleotides: TGTGCCAGTACCCGCCAGTCGAACACCGGGGAGCTGTTTTTT. This codes for CASTRQSNTGELFF.

This rearrangement joins TRBV7-6 to TRBJ2-2, with 7 bases fitting TRBD2. Trimming removed 4 bases from V and 0 bases from J; junction bases left unmatched: 11. This CDR3 is 18 amino acids long. Germline CDR1 SGHVS, CDR2 FNYEAQ. The DNA for the CDR3 is TGTGCCAGCAGCTCCTCCCCCCCCGGGGGGTCGAACACCGGGGAGCTGTTTTTT. This encodes CASSSSPPGGSNTGELFF.

The chain uses TRBV11-1 and TRBJ2-5; D gene unclear. V lost 5 bases and J 2 bases, leaving 18 bases between the germline ends. Germline V gene sequence: CDR1 SGHAT, CDR2 FQDESV (reference sequence). The CDR3 contains 16 residues. The CDR3: CASSPTGHRAQETQYF. CDR3 DNA: TGTGCCAGCAGCCCCACGGGCCACCGGGCTCAAGAGACCCAGTACTTC.

The chain recombines TRBV5-4 with TRBJ2-7; 7 bases are a match to TRBD1. The V gene's germline CDR1 is SGHNT and CDR2 YYREEE (reference sequence). The CDR3 totals 14 residues. J gave up 6 bases and V 2 bases, and 8 bases lay outside the gene matches. CDR3 coding DNA: TGTGCCAGCAGCTTATGGGGACAGCTGGGCGAGCAGTACTTC. It specifies CASSLWGQLGEQYF.

The J gene is TRBJ2-7, the V gene TRBV5-1, with TRBD2 identical over 8 bases. The V gene's germline CDR1 is SGHRS and CDR2 YFSETQ. The CDR3 is made up of 14 amino acids. The junction had 5 bases not matched to a gene; V was cut back by 4 bases and J by 2 bases. The CDR3 here is CASSSTSGAYEQYF. In DNA form, the CDR3 reads TGCGCCAGCAGCAGCACTAGCGGCGCCTACGAGCAGTACTTC. The full variable domain, with the rest looked up from reference TRBV5-1 and TRBJ2-7, is KAGVTQTPRYLIKTRGQQVTLSCSPISGHRSVSWYQQTPGQGLQFLFEYFSETQRNKGNFPGRFSGRQFSNSRSEMNVSTLELGDSALYLCASSSTSGAYEQYFGPGTRLTVT.

The chain uses TRBV28 and TRBJ2-2, with TRBD2 identical over 11 bases. J lost 3 bases, V lost 5 bases, and 2 bases had no gene match. Germline-derived CDR1 and CDR2 are MDHEN and SYDVKM. The CDR3 contains 15 residues. For the CDR3, the DNA is TGTGCCAGCAGTCCACTAGCGGGAGACACCGGGGAGCTGTTTTTT. Translating gives CASSPLAGDTGELFF.

The chain joins TRBV6-5 to TRBJ1-1, with 8 positions matching TRBD1. V lost 7 bases, J lost 5 bases, and 9 bases stayed unmatched. Germline values: CDR1 MNHEY, CDR2 SVGAGI. This CDR3 has 14 amino acids. CDR3 sequence (DNA): TGTGCCAGCAACAGACAGGGGAGAAGGACTGAAGCTTTCTTT. This gives the protein CASNRQGRRTEAFF.

J is TRBJ2-1 and V is TRBV10-3; D gene uncertain. Germline V lookup: CDR1 ENHRY, CDR2 SYGVKD. This CDR3 has 12 amino acids. V was shortened by 4 bases and J by 8 bases, with 9 bases between the two germline ends. CDR3 nucleotide sequence: TGTGCCATCAGTGGGGGTGGGGATGAGCAGTTCTTC. Protein: CAISGGGDEQFF.

The V and J genes are TRBV27 and TRBJ2-7; tentative D call: TRBD2 (5 bases). Germline V lookup: CDR1 MNHEY, CDR2 SMNVEV (reference sequence). Deletions cut 8 bases from V and 3 bases from J, with 11 bases between. CDR3 length: 12 amino acids. The CDR3 region has the DNA TGTGCCAGCGCGGGCCCCGACTACGAGCAGTACTTC. It encodes CASAGPDYEQYF.

CDR3 protein: CASSGDRAGATEAFF. CDR3 nucleotides: TGTGCCAGCAGCGGGGACAGGGCGGGGGCAACTGAAGCTTTCTTT. The gene calls are TRBV5-6 and TRBJ1-1, with TRBD1 matching 9 bases. V shed 4 bases and J 5 bases; nucleotides not matched to a gene: 9. The CDR3 totals 15 residues. Per the germline V gene, CDR1 is SGHDT and CDR2 is YYEEEE.

This clone was recorded only once. The V and J genes are TRBV7-9 and TRBJ2-2; D might be TRBD1 or TRBD2, each matching 6 bases. Looked up from germline, CDR1 is SEHNR and CDR2 is FQNEAQ (reference sequence). Trimming shortened V by 5 bases and J by 5 bases, and 21 bases separated the two germline ends. This CDR3 contains 17 residues. CDR3 coding DNA: TGTGCCAGCAGCCCACCCCCGGGGGCTGCGGGTACCGGGGAGCTGTTTTTT. As protein: CASSPPPGAAGTGELFF.

V and J are TRBV5-1 and TRBJ2-3, with D uncertain. The V gene lost 1 base and the J gene lost 2 bases, with 11 bases spanning the gap. CDR1 and CDR2 (germline): SGHRS, YFSETQ. CDR3 length equals 15 residues. Written as DNA, the CDR3 is TGCGCCAGCAGCTTGAAGGCAGGCTTCACAGATACGCAGTATTTT. Its protein product is CASSLKAGFTDTQYF.

This chain links TRBV5-6 with TRBJ2-1; 7 bases agree with TRBD1. With V trimmed by 2 bases and J by 2 bases, 13 bases remained unmatched. The CDR3 totals 18 residues. The germline gives CDR1 SGHDT, CDR2 YYEEEE. CDR3: CASSFEGGPTFTYNEQFF. The DNA of the CDR3 is TGTGCCAGCAGCTTTGAAGGGGGCCCTACGTTCACCTACAATGAGCAGTTCTTC.

This chain links TRBV7-9 with TRBJ1-6; no definite D call. V was pared by 5 bases and J by 4 bases, with 24 bases between. The length of the CDR3 is 19 residues. CDR1 is SEHNR, CDR2 FQNEAQ, per germline (reference sequence). CDR3 region: CASSPSLWEGEHYNSPLHF. For the CDR3, the DNA is TGTGCCAGCAGCCCCTCCCTTTGGGAAGGAGAACATTATAATTCACCCCTCCACTTT.

This clone occurred a few times. The V gene is TRBV7-6, the J gene TRBJ1-1; TRBD1 is a possible D gene (6 bases). The length of the CDR3 is 14 residues. Germline loops: CDR1 SGHVS, CDR2 FNYEAQ. The V and J ends lost 5 bases and 2 bases respectively, with 12 bases between them. This CDR3 is CASSPTGLNTEAFF. The CDR3 DNA sequence: TGTGCCAGCAGCCCAACAGGGTTAAACACTGAAGCTTTCTTT.

Here the CDR3 reads CASSLRGAETQYF. Here the CDR3 DNA reads TGTGCCAGCAGCCTGCGTGGGGCAGAGACCCAGTACTTC. This chain uses TRBV5-8 with TRBJ2-5, with D possibly TRBD1 on 5 matching bases. There are 13 residues in the CDR3. With 4 bases removed from V and 4 bases from J, the gap between germline ends came to 11 bases. Germline CDR1 and CDR2: SGHTS and YDEGEE.